Below, 21 T cell receptor beta chains from the same sample are listed, as sequenced in a study of T cell changes during pregnancy in multiple sclerosis. The protocol was immunoSEQ multiplex PCR, while the TCRdb copy is restricted to in-frame clones and leaves out a portion. The data show tens of thousands of clones, more than 90% seen once. Here the sequenced sample was CD4+ T cells from peripheral blood mononuclear cells, taken in the first trimester of pregnancy. These receptors originate from a female donor with multiple sclerosis, enrolled in a pregnancy study.

The V call is TRBV5-4, the J call TRBJ2-3; possibly TRBD1 for D (6 bases). With 2 bases removed from V and 2 bases from J, the gap between germline ends came to 21 bases. Germline CDR1 is SGHNT and CDR2 is YYREEE (reference sequence). The CDR3 runs 18 residues. This CDR3 is CASSFPTIQGFNTDTQYF. In nucleotides, the CDR3 is TGTGCCAGCAGCTTTCCGACGATACAGGGATTCAACACAGATACGCAGTATTTT.

The chain recombines TRBV4-1 with TRBJ2-1; 7 nucleotides align to TRBD2. Germline CDR1 and CDR2: MGHRA and YSYEKL. The CDR3 is 16 amino acids. With V trimmed by 4 bases and J by 3 bases, 9 bases remained unmatched. The DNA of the CDR3 is TGCGCCAGCAGCCGGGCAACTAGCGAGATCTACAATGAGCAGTTCTTC. Translated, it gives CASSRATSEIYNEQFF.

The rearrangement links TRBV27 to TRBJ2-1, with TRBD2 as a possible D gene (6 bases). This CDR3 has 21 residues. Trimming took 3 bases from V and 4 from J, leaving 31 bases between them. Germline V lookup: CDR1 MNHEY, CDR2 SMNVEV (reference sequence). The CDR3 protein is CASSFFLRARDSAVLYNEQFF. The CDR3 nucleotides read TGTGCCAGCAGTTTTTTCTTGAGGGCGCGGGATTCCGCGGTTTTGTACAATGAGCAGTTCTTC.

J is TRBJ2-4 and V is TRBV7-6, with D hard to call. V was pared by 6 bases and J by 2 bases, with 23 bases between. Germline CDR1 and CDR2: SGHVS and FNYEAQ. The CDR3 totals 18 residues. CDR3 DNA: TGTGCCAGCAGTCCATGGTCCCGGCGGCCGCAAACCAAAAACATTCAGTACTTC. This codes for CASSPWSRRPQTKNIQYF.

The J gene is TRBJ2-1, the V gene TRBV29-1; D is perhaps TRBD2 (6 bases). The CDR3 loop spans 14 amino acids. The V gene's germline CDR1 is SQVTM and CDR2 ANQGSEA. The V end was cut by 6 bases, the J end by 5 bases, with 17 bases between. In DNA, the CDR3 is TGCAGCGTGCGATCCGGGAGTATAAACAATGAGCAGTTCTTC. This codes for CSVRSGSINNEQFF.

J is TRBJ2-7 and V is TRBV4-2; 9 nucleotides agree with TRBD1. CDR1 and CDR2 (germline): LGHNA, YNFKEQ. The CDR3 has 15 residues. With 1 base clipped from V and 3 bases from J, the junction kept 4 bases outside the gene matches. Here the CDR3 reads CASSQAEDRGYEQYF. The CDR3 coding sequence is TGTGCCAGCAGCCAAGCGGAGGACAGGGGCTACGAGCAGTACTTC.

The chain has TRBV7-8 and TRBJ2-1; 7 nucleotides match TRBD1. Germline trimming cut 8 bases from V and 3 bases from J; bases unmatched to any gene: 19. Germline CDR1 reads SGHVS; CDR2 reads FQNEAQ. The CDR3 is 18 residues long. The CDR3 DNA is TGTGCCAGCGGTCCAGGGCGCCCAGGGACAGCGAGCTACAATGAGCAGTTCTTC. Amino acids: CASGPGRPGTASYNEQFF. The entire variable domain, with the rest obtained from reference TRBV7-8 and TRBJ2-1, is as follows: GAGVSQSPRYKVAKRGQDVALRCDPISGHVSLFWYQQALGQGPEFLTYFQNEAQLDKSGLPSDRFFAERPEGSVSTLKIQRTQQEDSAVYLCASGPGRPGTASYNEQFFGPGTRLTVL.

The V call is TRBV27, the J call TRBJ2-7; 11 bases align to TRBD2. Germline loops: CDR1 MNHEY, CDR2 SMNVEV (reference sequence). Trimming at V came to 5 bases and at J to 4 bases, leaving 10 bases not matched to a gene. The CDR3 is 16 amino acids. The CDR3 protein is CASSQSTTSGSYEQYF. CDR3 DNA sequence: TGTGCCAGCAGTCAATCTACCACTAGCGGGAGTTACGAGCAGTACTTC.

This clone was seen once. The chain carries TRBV14 and TRBJ2-2, with D uncertain. Germline CDR1 is SGHDN and CDR2 is FVKESK. The CDR3 has 13 amino acids. Between the trimmed V and J ends, which lost 2 bases and 7 bases, there was a span of 8 bases. CDR3: CASSQTLSGELFF. DNA of the CDR3: TGTGCCAGCAGCCAAACCCTGAGCGGGGAGCTGTTTTTT.

This chain joins TRBV7-2 and TRBJ2-7; maybe TRBD2 (6 bases). The CDR3 length is 16 residues. V dropped 3 bases and J dropped 4 bases, with 19 bases sitting between them. The V gene's germline CDR1 is SGHTA and CDR2 FQGNSA. The CDR3 coding sequence is TGTGCCAGCAGCTTGGGGGGAGGCCTACTGGGGTACGAGCAGTACTTC. Its protein product is CASSLGGGLLGYEQYF. The entire variable domain, with the rest obtained from reference TRBV7-2 and TRBJ2-7, is as follows: GAGVSQSPSNKVTEKGKDVELRCDPISGHTALYWYRQSLGQGLEFLIYFQGNSAPDKSGLPSDRFSAERTGGSVSTLTIQRTQQEDSAVYLCASSLGGGLLGYEQYFGPGTRLTVT.

In DNA form, the CDR3 reads TGTGCCTGGAGACCCCAAGGGGGCTCTTACGAGCAGTACTTC. Amino acid sequence: CAWRPQGGSYEQYF. V usage is TRBV30 and J usage is TRBJ2-7; 7 bases map to TRBD1. This CDR3 has 14 amino acids. V trimming: 3 bases; J trimming: 4 bases; junction bases outside the gene matches: 9. Germline V lookup: CDR1 GTSNPN, CDR2 SVGIG (reference sequence).

This chain joins TRBV27 and TRBJ2-1; D may be TRBD2 (6 bases). The CDR3 is made up of 16 amino acids. Germline assignment: CDR1 MNHEY and CDR2 SMNVEV (reference sequence). V dropped 6 bases and J dropped 0 bases, with 15 bases sitting between them. The chain's CDR3 is CASRFDRRGSYNEQFF. The CDR3 DNA follows: TGTGCCAGCAGGTTCGATAGGAGGGGCTCCTACAATGAGCAGTTCTTC.

The J gene is TRBJ2-2, the V gene TRBV9; D call uncertain. Germline-derived CDR1 and CDR2 are SGDLS and YYNGEE. This CDR3 has 14 amino acids. Trimming took 3 bases from V and 0 from J, leaving 6 bases between them. The CDR3 is CASSETPNTGELFF. The CDR3 region has the DNA TGTGCCAGCAGCGAGACACCGAACACCGGGGAGCTGTTTTTT.

This sequence joins TRBV5-4 and TRBJ1-4; D is unclear. Trimming pared 10 bases from V and 7 bases from J, leaving 8 bases between. The CDR3 runs 10 residues. Germline V CDR1 and CDR2: SGHNT, YYREEE (reference sequence). In DNA form, the CDR3 reads TGTGCCTTCTCCGGTGAAAAACTGTTTTTT. Amino acid sequence: CAFSGEKLFF.

The chain couples TRBV5-1 to TRBJ2-5; 8 bases line up with TRBD2. The CDR3 is 16 residues long. CDR1 is SGHRS and CDR2 is YFSETQ in the germline V gene. The V and J ends lost 4 bases and 5 bases, in that order; junction bases with no gene match: 13. In nucleotides, the CDR3 is TGCGCCAGCAGCCCGGATATGACTAGCGTCGGGGAGACCCAGTACTTC. Its protein product is CASSPDMTSVGETQYF.

This clone was observed a single time. The rearrangement links TRBV5-6 to TRBJ2-6; possibly TRBD1 for D (6 bases). V shed 6 bases and J shed 0 bases, with 19 bases lying between them. Germline CDR1 and CDR2: SGHDT and YYEEEE. CDR3 length: 18 amino acids. CDR3 nucleotides: TGTGCCAGCACCCCGCAGGACAGACTCTCCTCTGGGGCCAACGTCCTGACTTTC. Translated: CASTPQDRLSSGANVLTF.

This chain links TRBV6-6 with TRBJ1-5; D is possibly TRBD1 (5 bases). The V end lost 6 bases, the J end lost 3 bases, and 12 bases lay between the germline ends. Germline V gene sequence: CDR1 MNHNY, CDR2 SVGAGI (reference sequence). The CDR3 is 14 amino acids. The CDR3 protein is CASRSQGFNQPQHF. The CDR3 DNA sequence: TGTGCCAGCAGATCCCAGGGATTCAATCAGCCCCAGCATTTT.

This clone has just one count. The rearrangement links TRBV5-1 to TRBJ2-3; 12 bases align to TRBD2. This CDR3 contains 16 residues. V dropped 4 bases and J dropped 9; count of bases not matched to a gene: 12. Germline V gene lookup returns CDR1 SGHRS and CDR2 YFSETQ. The CDR3 loop is CASSKEGASGGVTQYF. The CDR3 DNA reads TGCGCCAGCAGCAAAGAAGGGGCTAGCGGGGGGGTAACGCAGTATTTT.

The chain couples TRBV19 to TRBJ2-1, with TRBD1 matching 9 bases. This CDR3 is 16 amino acids long. Unmatched junction bases numbered 7, after V lost 3 bases and J lost 4 bases. Per germline, CDR1 LNHDA and CDR2 SQIVND (reference sequence). CDR3 sequence reads: CASSMLGTGIYNEQFF. Written as DNA, the CDR3 is TGTGCCAGTAGTATGCTAGGGACAGGGATTTACAATGAGCAGTTCTTC.

The chain is built from TRBV7-2 and TRBJ1-4, with D perhaps matching TRBD1 (6 bases). V was trimmed by 1 base and J by 5 bases, leaving 14 bases between them. The CDR3 consists of 16 residues. Germline V gene lookup returns CDR1 SGHTA and CDR2 FQGNSA. The CDR3 coding sequence is TGTGCCAGCAGCTTAGGTTCAACAGGGCGAAATGAAAAACTGTTTTTT. Its translation: CASSLGSTGRNEKLFF.

This chain connects TRBV7-2 to TRBJ1-2; D unresolved. This CDR3 has 16 amino acids. The V and J ends lost 1 base and 9 bases respectively, with 21 bases between them. Looked up from germline, CDR1 is SGHTA and CDR2 is FQGNSA. The CDR3 reads CASSLEATGVGVSYTF. The CDR3 region has the DNA TGTGCCAGCAGCTTAGAGGCAACCGGGGTCGGTGTGAGCTACACCTTC.